One sample yielded the 22 T cell receptor beta chains listed below, sequenced in a study of T cell repertoires in cytomegalovirus infection. In TCRdb, the reads were re-called with MiXCR into one record per CDR3 protein. The sample lists 250,000 to 350,000 distinct CDR3 sequences; roughly 25% were seen once. The sample taken for sequencing was PBMCs. Every receptor here comes from a human donor in good health (CMV status not recorded). Some clones in this sample may be carry-over from other donors' samples.

Comments on this clonotype: A much more abundant neighbour one base away suggests this may be a read error. The conserved phenylalanine or tryptophan normally closing the CDR3 is absent here, so this likely arose from a read error. V is TRBV6-8 and J is TRBJ2-4, with D possibly TRBD2 on 5 matching bases. CDR1 and CDR2 from the germline V gene are MNHGY and SAAAGT. The CDR3 sequence is 15 residues long. V was clipped by 5 bases and J by 1 base, with 12 bases between them. CDR3 residues: CASSSGRGAKNIQYS. CDR3 DNA: TGTGCCAGCAGTAGCGGCAGAGGGGCCAAAAACATTCAGTACTCC.

The table lists this clonotype with a few counts. The chain employs TRBV24-1 and TRBJ2-2; D gene unclear. Trimming removed 7 bases at V and 3 bases at J, with 5 bases between. Germline CDR1 is KGHDR and CDR2 is SFDVKD. CDR3 size: 12 residues. The CDR3: CATRADTGELFF. CDR3 sequence (DNA): TGTGCCACCAGGGCGGACACCGGGGAGCTGTTTTTT.

The sample holds many counts of this clonotype. The chain employs TRBV7-2 and TRBJ1-6; perhaps TRBD1 as D (5 bases). The length of the CDR3 is 14 residues. CDR1 is SGHTA, CDR2 FQGNSA, per germline. V was cut by 5 bases and J by 4 bases, with 9 bases left in between. The CDR3, as DNA: TGTGCCAGCAGCCCGGGACGGTATAATTCACCCCTCCACTTT. Translating gives CASSPGRYNSPLHF.

This clonotype has just a few counts. The chain recombines TRBV18 with TRBJ2-1; 12 bases are a match to TRBD2. The CDR3 is 17 residues long. Looked up from germline, CDR1 is KGHSH and CDR2 is LQKENI. V shed 6 bases, J shed 4 bases, and the junction held 10 bases outside the gene matches. The CDR3 is CASSPLTSGSSYNEQFF. In DNA form, the CDR3 reads TGTGCCAGCTCGCCCCTGACTAGCGGGAGTTCATACAATGAGCAGTTCTTC.

The chain recombines TRBV28 with TRBJ1-2; TRBD1 agrees at 7 bases. Germline CDR1 is MDHEN and CDR2 is SYDVKM. The J segment lost 5 bases and the V segment lost 2 bases, leaving 8 bases of the junction unmatched. The CDR3 runs 15 residues. CDR3 coding DNA: TGTGCCAGCAGTTTAAAGAGACAGGGAGGGTATGGCTACACCTTC. Translating it yields CASSLKRQGGYGYTF.

This clonotype was seen a single time. The CDR3 coding sequence is TGCAGTGCTAGAAGTCACTCCTACGAGCAGTACTTC. Its protein product is CSARSHSYEQYF. This chain uses TRBV20-1 with TRBJ2-7; D gene ambiguous. Germline CDR1 is DFQATT and CDR2 is SNEGSKA (reference sequence). V gave up 2 bases and J gave up 0 bases, with 5 bases separating them. The CDR3 sequence is 12 residues long.

The chain carries TRBV15 and TRBJ1-5, with D unresolved. There are 16 residues in the CDR3. In germline, CDR1 is LNHNV, CDR2 YYDKDF (reference sequence). Trimming took 0 bases from V and 6 from J, leaving 15 bases between them. CDR3 nucleotide sequence: TGTGCCACCAGCAGAGATGGTGAGGTTTCGGGTCAGCCCCAGCATTTT. It is translated as CATSRDGEVSGQPQHF.

This clonotype was counted ten times or more. The chain combines TRBV12-3 or TRBV12-4 with TRBJ2-7; D gene uncertain. Trimming took 1 base from V and 4 from J, leaving 5 bases between them. This CDR3 region has 12 residues. The CDR3 reads CASSLGRYEQYF. CDR3 coding DNA: TGTGCCAGCAGTTTAGGCAGATACGAGCAGTACTTC.

The gene calls are TRBV15 and TRBJ2-1; 11 bases align to TRBD2. The germline CDR1 and CDR2 sequences are LNHNV and YYDKDF (reference sequence). With 8 bases clipped from V and 4 bases from J, the junction kept 4 bases outside the gene matches. The CDR3 totals 14 residues. CDR3 protein: CATRGTSGYNEQFF. CDR3 coding DNA: TGTGCCACCCGCGGGACTAGCGGATACAATGAGCAGTTCTTC.

There are many counts of this clonotype. The chain employs TRBV7-2 and TRBJ1-5; 9 nucleotides line up with TRBD1. This CDR3 spans 16 amino acids. Germline CDR1 is SGHTA and CDR2 is FQGNSA. V was clipped by 5 bases and J by 2 bases; unmatched bases: 7. The CDR3 DNA sequence: TGTGCCAGCAGCGCGGGACAGGGAAGGGGCAATCAGCCCCAGCATTTT. Amino acid sequence: CASSAGQGRGNQPQHF.

The V and J genes are TRBV28 and TRBJ2-7, with D hard to call. The CDR3 consists of 13 residues. V gave up 6 bases and J gave up 2 bases, with 11 bases separating them. Per germline, CDR1 MDHEN and CDR2 SYDVKM. CDR3 nucleotides: TGTGCCAGCAGACCGATTGGGGCCTACGAGCAGTACTTC. Amino acid sequence: CASRPIGAYEQYF.

This clonotype was counted ten times or more. This chain joins TRBV7-3 and TRBJ2-5; D is possibly TRBD1 (7 bases). CDR1 and CDR2 from the germline V gene are SGHTA and FQGTGA. V lost 3 bases, J lost 5 bases, and 13 bases lay in between. The CDR3 extends over 14 amino acids. CDR3 nucleotide sequence: TGTGCCAGCAGCTTCCAGGGGGGTGCGGAGACCCAGTACTTC. It yields the protein CASSFQGGAETQYF.

This clonotype was recorded at least ten times. V is TRBV7-2 and J is TRBJ2-5; D call uncertain. Trimming removed 1 base at V and 6 bases at J, with 9 bases between. Germline lookup yields CDR1 SGHTA and CDR2 FQGNSA. The CDR3 length is 13 residues. CDR3 DNA: TGTGCCAGCAGCTTAGAAATGAGCCAGACCCAGTACTTC. Encoded protein: CASSLEMSQTQYF.

The chain uses TRBV6-5 and TRBJ2-4; D assignment may be TRBD1 or TRBD2 (6 bases each). This CDR3 spans 17 amino acids. Trimming left V 6 bases short and J 3 bases short, with 21 bases between. Per germline, CDR1 MNHEY and CDR2 SVGAGI. The CDR3 nucleotides are TGTGCCAGCAGCCGGACCGGGGGAACAGGGTACAAAAACATTCAGTACTTC. It yields the protein CASSRTGGTGYKNIQYF.

For the CDR3, the DNA is TGCAGTGCTAGACGACAGGGGGGAGGCACTGAAGCTTTCTTT. Its translation: CSARRQGGGTEAFF. The gene calls are TRBV20-1 and TRBJ1-1; 9 bases fit TRBD1. The CDR3 is 14 amino acids. CDR1 and CDR2 (germline): DFQATT, SNEGSKA (reference sequence). V was clipped by 2 bases and J by 4 bases; unmatched bases: 5.

Many counts were recorded for this clonotype. V is TRBV7-2 and J is TRBJ2-1; possibly TRBD1 for D (6 bases). The germline V gene encodes CDR1 SGHTA and CDR2 FQGNSA. The CDR3 loop spans 16 amino acids. V lost 5 bases to trimming and J lost 6 bases, with 20 bases between them. CDR3 bases: TGTGCCAGCAGCCCAATGGGGGCGTGGACAGCCAATGAGCAGTTCTTC. Translating it yields CASSPMGAWTANEQFF.

This clonotype was seen repeatedly, ten times or more. V and J are TRBV7-9 and TRBJ1-2; 10 nucleotides align to TRBD1. Germline CDR1 reads SEHNR; CDR2 reads FQNEAQ (reference sequence). The CDR3 sequence is 16 residues long. The V and J ends lost 4 bases and 8 bases, in that order; junction bases with no gene match: 13. The CDR3 DNA reads as TGTGCCAGCAGCTATGGGGACAGGGGCCCGCGGGCCGGCTACACCTTC. This encodes CASSYGDRGPRAGYTF.

This clonotype was detected only a few times. The chain employs TRBV20-1 and TRBJ1-2; D is perhaps TRBD1 (5 bases). V was shortened by 3 bases and J by 8 bases, with 13 bases between the two germline ends. Per the germline V gene, CDR1 is DFQATT and CDR2 is SNEGSKA (reference sequence). The CDR3 has 12 amino acids. The CDR3 protein is CSASKGRGGYTF. DNA for the CDR3: TGCAGTGCTAGCAAGGGGCGTGGAGGCTACACCTTC.

The CDR3 DNA is TGTGCCAGTAGTATGAAGACAGGGGTCGGGGATGAGCAGTTCTTC. Amino acids: CASSMKTGVGDEQFF. The rearrangement links TRBV19 to TRBJ2-1, with 8 bases that match TRBD1. The germline gives CDR1 LNHDA, CDR2 SQIVND (reference sequence). Losses at the gene ends were 3 bases for V and 8 bases for J; bases not matched to a gene: 9. The CDR3 sequence is 15 residues long.

This clonotype came up a few times. The genes are TRBV5-1 and TRBJ1-1; weak D call: TRBD1 (5 bases). The ends were cut back, 0 bases at V and 7 bases at J, with 10 bases in the middle. Germline V gene data show CDR1 as SGHRS and CDR2 as YFSETQ. CDR3 length: 13 amino acids. CDR3 in amino acids: CASSLGQGGEAFF. The CDR3 DNA reads as TGCGCCAGCAGCTTGGGGCAGGGCGGTGAAGCTTTCTTT.

This clonotype was recorded a few times. The chain carries TRBV5-1 and TRBJ2-2; either TRBD1 or TRBD2 may supply D (6 bases each). Germline lookup yields CDR1 SGHRS and CDR2 YFSETQ. V gave up 1 base and J gave up 4 bases, with 14 bases separating them. The CDR3 is 16 residues long. CDR3 coding DNA: TGCGCCAGCAGCTTGTTGACAGGAGGGAGCACCGGGGAGCTGTTTTTT. It specifies CASSLLTGGSTGELFF.

This clonotype appeared a few times. V is TRBV20-1 and J is TRBJ1-1, with 12 positions matching TRBD1. The ends lost 5 bases at V and 10 bases at J; junction bases unmatched: 11. Germline CDR1 is DFQATT and CDR2 is SNEGSKA (reference sequence). The CDR3 runs to 14 residues. This chain's CDR3 is CSAPRDRGRGAAFF. CDR3 DNA sequence: TGCAGTGCTCCCCGGGACAGGGGGCGGGGTGCAGCTTTCTTT.